The rows below give T cell receptor beta chains drawn from one sample of a study of follicular helper T cells after annual influenza vaccination. TCRdb keeps only in-frame clones here, not all; method: immunoSEQ multiplex PCR. The table shows 9,500 to 13,000 clones, with around 85% occurring only once. The sample consisted of CXCR5+ CD38- circulating T follicular helper cells from blood, taken on the day of influenza vaccination. The receptors shown here come from an adult who received the influenza vaccine. CDR3s include the opening cysteine and the closing phenylalanine or tryptophan. D genes are given only for firm matches. A row's size may be missing; if present it is once, few, many or a size class.

TRBV7-2,TRBJ1-1,.,.,TGTGCCAGCAGCTTAGCCGGGAATCAAGCTTTCTTT,CASSLAGNQAFF
TRBV6-6,TRBJ2-3,.,TRBD1,TGTGCCAGCAGTTCCGGACAGGGGGCAGGAGATACGCAGTATTTT,CASSSGQGAGDTQYF
TRBV7-8,TRBJ1-5,.,TRBD1,TGTGCCAGCAGCCAGGGGGATCAGCCCCAGCATTTT,CASSQGDQPQHF
TRBV28,TRBJ1-1,.,.,TGTGCCAGCAGGCCCACGAGGGGCGGGAACACTGAAGCTTTCTTT,CASRPTRGGNTEAFF
TRBV6-5,TRBJ2-7,.,TRBD1,TGTGCCAGCAGTTACCGACAGGGGTGGTCCTACGAGCAGTACTTC,CASSYRQGWSYEQYF
TRBV28,TRBJ1-2,.,.,TGTGCCAGCAGTTTCGGGTTGGCTAACTATGGCTACACCTTC,CASSFGLANYGYTF
TRBV7-2,TRBJ1-4,.,.,TGTGCCAGCAGCTTAGGTGGAAGCAATGAAAAACTGTTTTTT,CASSLGGSNEKLFF
TRBV29-1,TRBJ2-5,once,TRBD2,TGCAGCGTTGCAGTACTTGGGGGGGTAAGAGAGACCCAGTACTTC,CSVAVLGGVRETQYF
TRBV4-3,TRBJ2-7,.,.,TGCGCCAGCAGCCAAGATAGGTCGGATAGCTCCTACGAGCAGTACTTC,CASSQDRSDSSYEQYF
TRBV4-2,TRBJ1-2,.,.,TGTGCCAGCAGCCAAGATTTCGGCAGGGCACCTGGCTACACCTTC,CASSQDFGRAPGYTF
TRBV7-9,TRBJ2-1,.,.,TGTGCCAGCAGCTCCCGAGGAGCAGCTGGAGAGCAGTTCTTC,CASSSRGAAGEQFF
TRBV5-6,TRBJ2-1,.,TRBD2,TGTGCCAGCAGCTCGAGGGGGACTAGCGCTTACAATGAGCAGTTCTTC,CASSSRGTSAYNEQFF
TRBV2,TRBJ2-1,.,.,TGTGCCAGCAGACAACAGGGGGGGTCCTACAATGAGCAGTTCTTC,CASRQQGGSYNEQFF
TRBV27,TRBJ2-7,few,TRBD2,TGTGCCAGCAGTCCCCGGGTAGCGGGAAGTTACGAGCAGTACTTC,CASSPRVAGSYEQYF
TRBV2,TRBJ2-4,.,.,TGTGCCATCCAATGGCAAGGGGTGAACATTCAGTACTTC,CAIQWQGVNIQYF
TRBV5-5,TRBJ1-1,.,.,TGTGCCAGCAGCTTGAGGGGACCTACCAACACTGAAGCTTTCTTT,CASSLRGPTNTEAFF
TRBV10-3,TRBJ1-1,once,.,TGTGCCATCGGGGGCGCAGGGGCCATGAACACTGAAGCTTTCTTT,CAIGGAGAMNTEAFF
TRBV5-1,TRBJ2-3,.,.,TGCGCCAGCAGCTTGGAGGCAGCCTCTCTCGGAGATACGCAGTATTTT,CASSLEAASLGDTQYF
TRBV11-3,TRBJ2-1,.,TRBD1,TGTGCCAGCAGCGCACGGACAGGGAGTCTCAATGAGCAGTTCTTC,CASSARTGSLNEQFF
TRBV28,TRBJ1-1,.,.,TGTGCCAGCAGTTACGCCAGGGGAGAAGCTTTCTTT,CASSYARGEAFF
TRBV6-6,TRBJ1-5,.,TRBD1,TGTGTCAGCAGCCGGGACAGGGGACAGCCCCAGCATTTT,CVSSRDRGQPQHF
TRBV6-6,TRBJ1-5,.,TRBD1,TGTGCCAGCAGTACCGGGACAGGGGCTCAGCCCCAGCATTTT,CASSTGTGAQPQHF
TRBV7-2,TRBJ2-7,.,TRBD1,TGTGCCAGCAGCTTAGCCGGGACAGCCATCTACGAGCAGTACTTC,CASSLAGTAIYEQYF